Following are 3 T cell receptor beta chains from one sample sequenced in a study of post-analysis software for immune sequencing data. Study-wide results and limits: Relative to controls, patients had about 5 TRBV segments at higher frequency, with TRBV5-6, TRBV5-1 and TRBV20-1 among these.

Which antigens these TCRs recognize remains unknown. Presence of unique molecular identifiers characterized the TCR beta cDNA libraries. From the PCR reads, TCRdb called clonotypes with MiXCR, one entry per CDR3 protein. This table holds hundreds of thousands of distinct CDR3 sequences, roughly three fifths found once. The sequenced material came from blood. Receptor source: a girl aged 2-9 years with multiple sclerosis.

The chain couples TRBV29-1 to TRBJ2-2; D might be TRBD1 or TRBD2, each matching 5 bases. Germline values: CDR1 SQVTM, CDR2 ANQGSEA. The V end lost 5 bases, the J end lost 4 bases, and 11 bases lay between the germline ends. This CDR3 is 13 amino acids long. In nucleotides, the CDR3 is TGCAGCGTTCGGGGCGGCTTCACCGGGGAGCTGTTTTTT. Its protein product is CSVRGGFTGELFF.

CDR3 bases: TGTGCCAGCAGTTTAGCGCCGGGGACACAAGAGACCCAGTACTTC. Translation gives CASSLAPGTQETQYF. V is TRBV12-3 or TRBV12-4 and J is TRBJ2-5; D perhaps matches TRBD1 (6 bases). The CDR3 is made up of 15 amino acids. Trimming left V 0 bases short and J 2 bases short, with 10 bases between.

The chain recombines TRBV5-1 with TRBJ2-1; 7 bases align to TRBD2. CDR3 length: 14 amino acids. Germline values: CDR1 SGHRS, CDR2 YFSETQ. V shed 1 base and J 5 bases; nucleotides not matched to a gene: 3. CDR3 sequence: CASSLILANNEQFF. CDR3 nucleotides: TGCGCCAGCAGCTTGATACTAGCGAACAATGAGCAGTTCTTC.